A single sample gave rise to the 30 T cell receptor beta chains below, sequenced in a study of sequential checkpoint blockade in melanoma. Profiled with immunoSEQ multiplex PCR; TCRdb holds only in-frame clones, not every one. The repertoire consists of fewer than 35,000 clones, with 75% to 90% occurring once and the leading ten covering more than 20%. Treatment: randomized to nivolumab then ipilimumab (arm A) or the reverse (arm B). Sequences were derived from CD8+ T cells sorted from blood (inferred from file names), sampled from a patient given nivolumab and ipilimumab in sequence. The receptors shown here come from a human donor with melanoma.

This clone was picked up a small number of times. This chain joins TRBV5-1 and TRBJ2-7, with TRBD1 as a possible D gene (5 bases). Per the germline V gene, CDR1 is SGHRS and CDR2 is YFSETQ. V lost 5 bases, J lost 1 base, and 13 bases lay in between. CDR3 length: 14 residues. Here the CDR3 reads CASRQPDTSYEQYF. In DNA form, the CDR3 reads TGCGCCAGCAGACAACCGGACACATCCTACGAGCAGTACTTC.

A few counts support this clone. This chain joins TRBV28 and TRBJ1-2, with D hard to call. Germline V gene sequence: CDR1 MDHEN, CDR2 SYDVKM. Trimming removed 5 bases at V and 4 bases at J, with 14 bases between. This CDR3 comprises 14 residues. The CDR3 protein is CASSPLGVVYGYTF. CDR3 coding DNA: TGTGCCAGCAGTCCCCTCGGGGTAGTCTATGGCTACACCTTC.

This sequence joins TRBV6-5 and TRBJ2-2; possible D gene TRBD1, 5 bases. CDR3 length equals 13 residues. Trimming shortened V by 5 bases and J by 5 bases, and 9 bases separated the two germline ends. CDR1 is MNHEY, CDR2 SVGAGI, per germline. CDR3 sequence: CASSQGETGELFF. CDR3 bases: TGTGCCAGCAGTCAAGGGGAAACCGGGGAGCTGTTTTTT.

The rearrangement joins TRBV27 to TRBJ2-3; 13 positions match TRBD2. The junction had 0 bases not matched to a gene; V was cut back by 5 bases and J by 1 base. CDR3 length: 15 residues. The V gene's germline CDR1 is MNHEY and CDR2 SMNVEV (reference sequence). The CDR3 sequence: CASSGLAGGTDTQYF. In DNA, the CDR3 is TGTGCCAGCAGTGGACTAGCGGGGGGCACAGATACGCAGTATTTT.

The V call is TRBV27, the J call TRBJ2-7, with TRBD2 identical over 12 bases. The CDR3 is 16 residues long. J gave up 0 bases and V 5 bases, and 5 bases lay outside the gene matches. Germline lookup yields CDR1 MNHEY and CDR2 SMNVEV (reference sequence). The CDR3 DNA is TGTGCCAGCAGTCCTAGCGGGGGGGCGGTCTCCTACGAGCAGTACTTC. It translates to CASSPSGGAVSYEQYF.

This rearrangement joins TRBV10-3 to TRBJ2-7; 7 nucleotides align to TRBD1. V was pared by 6 bases and J by 3 bases, with 5 bases of the junction left unmatched. CDR3 length: 13 residues. The germline V gene has CDR1 ENHRY and CDR2 SYGVKD. The CDR3 DNA reads as TGTGCCATCAGCCGGGACAGAGGCTACGAGCAGTACTTC. Translation: CAISRDRGYEQYF.

The CDR3 bases are TGTGCCAGCAGTTTACCCCGGGGGGCGGGTCCTCTCTATGGCTACACCTTC. Translated, it gives CASSLPRGAGPLYGYTF. V and J are TRBV27 and TRBJ1-2, with D possibly matching TRBD1 (6 bases). V was cut by 2 bases and J by 4 bases, with 20 bases left in between. Germline V lookup: CDR1 MNHEY, CDR2 SMNVEV (reference sequence). The CDR3 extends over 17 amino acids.

This clone was found a few times. The chain combines TRBV28 with TRBJ2-7; TRBD1 is a possible D gene (5 bases). Germline loops: CDR1 MDHEN, CDR2 SYDVKM. Trimming removed 2 bases at V and 5 bases at J, with 10 bases between. The CDR3 spans 13 residues. CDR3: CASSLQGVHEQYF. The CDR3, as DNA: TGTGCCAGCAGTTTACAGGGTGTACACGAGCAGTACTTC.

The chain has TRBV6-5 and TRBJ2-5; TRBD2 matches 7 bases. The CDR3 loop spans 15 amino acids. Germline-derived CDR1 and CDR2 are MNHEY and SVGAGI. Unmatched junction bases numbered 9, after V lost 3 bases and J lost 5 bases. The chain's CDR3 is CASSYWGEGRETQYF. The DNA for the CDR3 is TGTGCCAGCAGTTATTGGGGGGAGGGCCGGGAGACCCAGTACTTC.

This clone was detected once. An end of the junction does not agree with germline; a read error may underlie this. This chain links TRBV7-9 with TRBJ1-5; 7 nucleotides line up with TRBD1. The germline CDR1 and CDR2 sequences are SEHNR and FQNEAQ (reference sequence). The CDR3 spans 13 residues. The CDR3 reads CASSVAGGQPQHF. In DNA, the CDR3 is TGTGCCAGCAGCGTAGCAGGGGGTCAGCCCCAGCATTTT.

CDR3: CASSSGTEYYNEQFF. CDR3 coding DNA: TGTGCCAGCAGTAGCGGGACGGAATACTACAATGAGCAGTTCTTC. V usage is TRBV6-1 and J usage is TRBJ2-1; 7 bases map to TRBD2. J lost 3 bases, V lost 5 bases, and 7 bases had no gene match. This CDR3 has 15 residues. CDR1 is MNHNS, CDR2 SASEGT, per germline.

The V call is TRBV27, the J call TRBJ1-5, with 9 bases aligning to TRBD1. The germline CDR1 and CDR2 sequences are MNHEY and SMNVEV (reference sequence). The trim removed 4 bases at V and 2 bases at J, leaving 6 bases unmatched. The CDR3 consists of 16 residues. CDR3 DNA: TGTGCCAGCAGTTCCCGGGACAGGGTAGGCAATCAGCCCCAGCATTTT. Protein product: CASSSRDRVGNQPQHF.

The chain employs TRBV6-1 and TRBJ2-7; D is uncertain. The CDR3 is 8 residues long. Germline V gene data show CDR1 as MNHNS and CDR2 as SASEGT. V shed 7 bases and J shed 9 bases, with 4 bases lying between them. The CDR3 spells CASTGQYF. In nucleotides, the CDR3 is TGTGCCAGCACCGGGCAGTACTTC.

This clone has only one observation. The chain combines TRBV5-1 with TRBJ2-5; 9 bases line up with TRBD1. V shed 1 base and J 4 bases; nucleotides not matched to a gene: 5. The CDR3 contains 15 residues. The germline V gene encodes CDR1 SGHRS and CDR2 YFSETQ. CDR3 nucleotide sequence: TGCGCCAGCAGCTTGCACAGGGGGCTCGGAGAGACCCAGTACTTC. Translated: CASSLHRGLGETQYF. Drawing the rest from reference TRBV5-1 and TRBJ2-5, the complete variable domain is KAGVTQTPRYLIKTRGQQVTLSCSPISGHRSVSWYQQTPGQGLQFLFEYFSETQRNKGNFPGRFSGRQFSNSRSEMNVSTLELGDSALYLCASSLHRGLGETQYFGPGTRLLVL.

This chain links TRBV19 with TRBJ2-7, with 7 bases identical to TRBD1. Germline loops: CDR1 LNHDA, CDR2 SQIVND (reference sequence). V lost 0 bases to trimming and J lost 5 bases; unmatched junction nucleotides: 7. CDR3 length: 15 residues. This CDR3 reads CASSIDLQGLHEQYF. CDR3 nucleotide sequence: TGTGCCAGTAGTATAGATCTACAGGGGCTCCACGAGCAGTACTTC.

The rearrangement links TRBV7-9 to TRBJ2-3; 11 positions agree with TRBD1. The CDR3 covers 15 residues. In germline, CDR1 is SEHNR, CDR2 FQNEAQ (reference sequence). V was pared by 5 bases and J by 3 bases, with 4 bases of the junction left unmatched. The CDR3 nucleotides are TGTGCCAGCAGCATGGGACAGGGGGTAACAGATACGCAGTATTTT. It translates to CASSMGQGVTDTQYF.

V usage is TRBV15 and J usage is TRBJ2-7; 9 bases are shared with TRBD1. The CDR3 length is 13 residues. Germline assignment: CDR1 LNHNV and CDR2 YYDKDF (reference sequence). With 8 bases clipped from V and 5 bases from J, the junction kept 7 bases outside the gene matches. The CDR3 sequence: CATAGTGSDEQYF. As DNA, the CDR3 is TGTGCCACCGCCGGGACAGGGAGTGACGAGCAGTACTTC.

This clone was seen once. The chain carries TRBV5-6 and TRBJ2-7; possibly TRBD2 for D (6 bases). This CDR3 region has 13 residues. The V and J ends lost 2 bases and 5 bases respectively, with 11 bases between them. Germline V gene sequence: CDR1 SGHDT, CDR2 YYEEEE. The DNA for the CDR3 is TGTGCCAGCAGCTTTGGGGGGAGGCACGAGCAGTACTTC. Translated, it gives CASSFGGRHEQYF. The full variable domain, rest sourced from reference TRBV5-6 and TRBJ2-7, is DAGVTQSPTHLIKTRGQQVTLRCSPKSGHDTVSWYQQALGQGPQFIFQYYEEEERQRGNFPDRFSGHQFPNYSSELNVNALLLGDSALYLCASSFGGRHEQYFGPGTRLTVT.

CDR3 coding DNA: TGTGCCAGCACCCTGACAGGGGGCCCACATCAGCCCCAGCATTTT. It is translated as CASTLTGGPHQPQHF. The V gene is TRBV27, the J gene TRBJ1-5, with 10 nucleotides matching TRBD1. V shed 7 bases, J shed 5 bases, and the junction held 8 bases outside the gene matches. Germline V gene lookup returns CDR1 MNHEY and CDR2 SMNVEV (reference sequence). This CDR3 has 15 amino acids.

The gene calls are TRBV27 and TRBJ1-1, with D perhaps TRBD1 (6 bases). CDR3 size: 13 residues. Germline values: CDR1 MNHEY, CDR2 SMNVEV (reference sequence). V was trimmed by 2 bases and J by 11 bases, leaving 15 bases between them. The CDR3, as DNA: TGTGCCAGCAGTTTACGAGGGGGGGGCAGGGCTTTCTTT. Amino acids: CASSLRGGGRAFF.

The CDR3 nucleotides read TGTGCCAGTAGTATTATGGAGGACAGCAATCAGCCCCAGCATTTT. Protein product: CASSIMEDSNQPQHF. This chain links TRBV19 with TRBJ1-5; D gene ambiguous. Germline CDR1 and CDR2: LNHDA and SQIVND (reference sequence). Trimming stripped 3 bases from V and 1 base from J, with 10 bases between. The CDR3 is 15 amino acids.

V and J are TRBV2 and TRBJ2-7; 7 bases agree with TRBD2. This CDR3 comprises 14 residues. CDR1 and CDR2 from the germline V gene are SNHLY and FYNNEI. The V and J ends lost 3 bases and 3 bases, in that order; junction bases with no gene match: 5. Here the CDR3 reads CASSEGGVRYEQYF. CDR3 DNA sequence: TGTGCCAGCAGTGAGGGGGGGGTCCGCTACGAGCAGTACTTC.

The rearrangement links TRBV4-3 to TRBJ2-7; D gene ambiguous. The V end lost 0 bases, the J end lost 2 bases, and 5 bases lay between the germline ends. The CDR3 is made up of 13 amino acids. CDR1 and CDR2 (germline): LGHNA, YSLEER. The CDR3 DNA is TGCGCCAGCAGCCAAGACCCCACCTACGAGCAGTACTTC. The encoded protein is CASSQDPTYEQYF.

The chain uses TRBV27 and TRBJ1-2; D gene unclear. The CDR3 is made up of 15 amino acids. Germline V gene lookup returns CDR1 MNHEY and CDR2 SMNVEV (reference sequence). Between the trimmed V and J ends, which lost 5 bases and 3 bases, there was a span of 16 bases. CDR3 DNA sequence: TGTGCCAGCAGTCCGCAGGCCGGGAATTACTATGGCTACACCTTC. Protein sequence: CASSPQAGNYYGYTF.

This sequence joins TRBV29-1 and TRBJ1-1, with 7 bases fitting TRBD1. Losses at the gene ends were 4 bases for V and 4 bases for J; bases not matched to a gene: 9. The CDR3 has 14 amino acids. The germline V gene has CDR1 SQVTM and CDR2 ANQGSEA. CDR3 in DNA: TGCAGCGTTGGACGACAGGGTAGTGTCACTGAAGCTTTCTTT. The encoded protein is CSVGRQGSVTEAFF.

The chain couples TRBV29-1 to TRBJ2-7; 8 bases fit TRBD1. With 7 bases clipped from V and 0 bases from J, the junction kept 11 bases outside the gene matches. The length of the CDR3 is 15 residues. Germline V CDR1 and CDR2: SQVTM, ANQGSEA. In nucleotides, the CDR3 is TGCAGCGGATACAATCCGGGACAGGCCTCCTACGAGCAGTACTTC. Translated, it gives CSGYNPGQASYEQYF.

The chain couples TRBV6-6 to TRBJ2-2, with D perhaps matching TRBD1 (6 bases). Germline CDR1 reads MNHNY; CDR2 reads SVGAGI (reference sequence). The CDR3 is 16 amino acids. V shed 0 bases and J shed 0 bases, with 8 bases lying between them. In DNA form, the CDR3 reads TGTGCCAGCAGTTACTCTGGGGGCCCGAACACCGGGGAGCTGTTTTTT. Translating gives CASSYSGGPNTGELFF.

J is TRBJ2-1 and V is TRBV7-9, with D possibly being TRBD2 (6 bases). The V gene lost 5 bases and the J gene lost 9 bases, with 23 bases spanning the gap. The CDR3 consists of 16 residues. The germline CDR1 and CDR2 sequences are SEHNR and FQNEAQ (reference sequence). CDR3 sequence: CASSLPRGPTGSEQFF. The CDR3 region has the DNA TGTGCCAGCAGCCTCCCGCGGGGACCCACTGGGTCTGAGCAGTTCTTC.

The chain is built from TRBV13 and TRBJ2-7, with a possible D match to TRBD1 (6 bases). The CDR3 has 12 amino acids. The V end was cut by 4 bases, the J end by 5 bases, with 9 bases between. Germline V CDR1 and CDR2: PRHDT, FYEKMQ (reference sequence). The CDR3 nucleotides are TGTGCCAGCAGCTACAACAGGGACGAGCAGTACTTC. Translation gives CASSYNRDEQYF.

The V and J genes are TRBV9 and TRBJ1-2, with a possible D match to TRBD1 (6 bases). The CDR3 is made up of 13 amino acids. CDR1 and CDR2 from the germline V gene are SGDLS and YYNGEE. Between the trimmed V and J ends, which lost 2 bases and 4 bases, there was a span of 9 bases. The CDR3 DNA is TGTGCCAGCAGCGTTGGGGGCGCCTATGGCTACACCTTC. Translation: CASSVGGAYGYTF.